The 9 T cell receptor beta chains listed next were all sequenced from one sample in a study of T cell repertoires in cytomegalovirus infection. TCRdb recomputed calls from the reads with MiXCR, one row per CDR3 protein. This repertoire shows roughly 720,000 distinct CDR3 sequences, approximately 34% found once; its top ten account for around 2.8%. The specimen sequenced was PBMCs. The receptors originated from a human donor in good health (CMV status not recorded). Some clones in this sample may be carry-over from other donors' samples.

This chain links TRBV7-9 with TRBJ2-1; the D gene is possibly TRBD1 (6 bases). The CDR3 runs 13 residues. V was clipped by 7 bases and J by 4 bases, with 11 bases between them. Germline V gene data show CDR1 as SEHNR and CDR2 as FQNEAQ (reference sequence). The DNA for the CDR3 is TGTGCCAGCAACAGGGCCGCGTACAATGAGCAGTTCTTC. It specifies CASNRAAYNEQFF.

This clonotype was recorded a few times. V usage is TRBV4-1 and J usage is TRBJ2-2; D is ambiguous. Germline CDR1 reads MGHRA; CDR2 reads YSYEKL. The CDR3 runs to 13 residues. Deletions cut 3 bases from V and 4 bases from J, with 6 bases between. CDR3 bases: TGCGCCAGCAGCCAGGGTAGCACCGGGGAGCTGTTTTTT. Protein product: CASSQGSTGELFF.

CDR3 DNA sequence: TGTGCCAGCAGTGATCCTCCGGGACCTGCCTATGGCTACACCTTC. This encodes CASSDPPGPAYGYTF. The chain uses TRBV2 and TRBJ1-2; a weak D match, TRBD1 (5 bases). V was trimmed by 3 bases and J by 4 bases, leaving 15 bases between them. Germline CDR1 SNHLY, CDR2 FYNNEI. The CDR3 length is 15 residues.

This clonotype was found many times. The CDR3 sequence: CASSMGQTRGAFF. CDR3 nucleotides: TGTGCCAGCAGCATGGGACAGACCAGGGGAGCTTTCTTT. This chain links TRBV7-2 with TRBJ1-1, with 7 bases matching TRBD1. Germline lookup yields CDR1 SGHTA and CDR2 FQGNSA. The CDR3 consists of 13 residues. Trimming at V came to 5 bases and at J to 10 bases, leaving 10 bases not matched to a gene.

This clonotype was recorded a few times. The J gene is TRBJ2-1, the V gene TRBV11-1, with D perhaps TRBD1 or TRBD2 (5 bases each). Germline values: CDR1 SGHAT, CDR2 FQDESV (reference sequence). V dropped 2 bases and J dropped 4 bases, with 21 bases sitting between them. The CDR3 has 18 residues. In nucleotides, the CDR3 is TGTGCCAGCAGCTTACGGTCCCCTGAGGGGATCGTTTACAATGAGCAGTTCTTC. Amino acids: CASSLRSPEGIVYNEQFF.

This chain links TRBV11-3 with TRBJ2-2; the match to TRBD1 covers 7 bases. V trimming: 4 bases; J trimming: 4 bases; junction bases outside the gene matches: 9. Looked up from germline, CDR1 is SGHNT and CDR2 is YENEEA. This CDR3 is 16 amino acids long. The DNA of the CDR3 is TGTGCCAGCAGCTCAACCGAAACAGGGGTCACCGGGGAGCTGTTTTTT. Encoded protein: CASSSTETGVTGELFF.

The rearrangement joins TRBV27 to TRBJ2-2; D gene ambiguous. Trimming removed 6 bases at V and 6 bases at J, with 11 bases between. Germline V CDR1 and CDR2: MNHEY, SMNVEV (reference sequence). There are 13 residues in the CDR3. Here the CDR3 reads CASSRARSGELFF. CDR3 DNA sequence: TGTGCCAGCAGCCGGGCGCGCTCCGGGGAGCTGTTTTTT.

The CDR3 coding sequence is TGTGCCAGCTGGGAGGGAAGTATCAGGGATGGCTACACCTTC. It translates to CASWEGSIRDGYTF. The chain is built from TRBV7-3 and TRBJ1-2; possibly TRBD1 for D (5 bases). The CDR3 totals 14 residues. The germline V and J ends were trimmed by 8 bases and 6 bases, with 19 bases remaining between them. Per germline, CDR1 SGHTA and CDR2 FQGTGA.

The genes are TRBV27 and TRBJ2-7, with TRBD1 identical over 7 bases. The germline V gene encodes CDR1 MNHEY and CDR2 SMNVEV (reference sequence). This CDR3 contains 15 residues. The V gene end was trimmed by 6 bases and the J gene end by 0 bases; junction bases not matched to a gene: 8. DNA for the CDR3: TGTGCCAGCAGGAGGGACAGAGGAAACTCCTACGAGCAGTACTTC. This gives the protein CASRRDRGNSYEQYF.